A single sample gave rise to the 13 T cell receptor beta chains below, sequenced in a study of blood T cells in healthy people across ages. Using a J-beta primer mix together with a sample-barcoded 5' primer, a second PCR was run for roughly 6 to 11 cycles. Via MiXCR, TCRdb re-called the 5' RACE reads, giving one row per CDR3 protein. The data hold over 950,000 distinct CDR3 sequences, with less than 45% observed a single time. Material: blood. All receptors come from a man younger than 30 in good health.

V gene TRBV10-3 combines with J gene TRBJ1-2; perhaps TRBD1 as D (5 bases). Germline V CDR1 and CDR2: ENHRY, SYGVKD. Trimming removed 10 bases from V and 8 bases from J, with 29 bases in between. The CDR3 loop spans 16 amino acids. The CDR3 loop reads CASLSEPGRRPPGYTF. CDR3 in DNA: TGTGCCAGCCTCTCCGAACCGGGACGGAGACCGCCCGGCTACACCTTC.

DNA for the CDR3: TGTGCCAGCAGCTCACCCGCAAAGGTTGATGGCTACACCTTC. It translates to CASSSPAKVDGYTF. The rearrangement uses TRBV7-2 and TRBJ1-2; D gene ambiguous. The CDR3 runs 14 residues. V dropped 4 bases and J dropped 6 bases, with 15 bases sitting between them. CDR1 is SGHTA and CDR2 is FQGNSA in the germline V gene.

The chain uses TRBV5-1 and TRBJ1-5; the D is unclear. This CDR3 region has 20 residues. Per germline, CDR1 SGHRS and CDR2 YFSETQ. With 0 bases removed from V and 0 bases from J, the gap between germline ends came to 22 bases. CDR3 DNA sequence: TGCGCCAGCAGCTTGGTTATCTGGACTCCGCGCAGGAATAGCAATCAGCCCCAGCATTTT. This gives the protein CASSLVIWTPRRNSNQPQHF.

The CDR3 nucleotides are TGTGCCAGCAGCTTAGTTCGGACCCAGAACACTGAAGCTTTCTTT. It encodes CASSLVRTQNTEAFF. The chain combines TRBV7-9 with TRBJ1-1; D uncertain. V was pared by 1 base and J by 1 base, with 10 bases between. Germline-derived CDR1 and CDR2 are SEHNR and FQNEAQ (reference sequence). The CDR3 totals 15 residues.

The chain links TRBV28 to TRBJ1-2, with TRBD1 matching 9 bases. In germline, CDR1 is MDHEN, CDR2 SYDVKM. CDR3 size: 14 residues. V shed 4 bases, J shed 9 bases, and the junction held 9 bases outside the gene matches. The CDR3 loop reads CASSSSNRGRSYTF. DNA of the CDR3: TGTGCCAGCAGTTCTTCCAACAGGGGGCGAAGCTACACCTTC.

This clonotype was seen a handful of times. This chain joins TRBV25-1 and TRBJ2-2, with 7 bases fitting TRBD2. The CDR3 contains 14 residues. The germline V gene has CDR1 MGHDK and CDR2 SYGVNS. This CDR3 is CATTSGAMTGELFF. CDR3 DNA sequence: TGTGCTACGACAAGCGGGGCGATGACCGGGGAGCTGTTTTTT.

The rearrangement joins TRBV7-9 to TRBJ1-2, with D possibly TRBD1 on 5 matching bases. Germline V lookup: CDR1 SEHNR, CDR2 FQNEAQ (reference sequence). V lost 4 bases to trimming and J lost 4 bases, with 13 bases between them. The CDR3 contains 14 residues. CDR3 nucleotide sequence: TGTGCCAGCAGCTACCAGGACGGGGGCTATGGCTACACCTTC. This sequence encodes CASSYQDGGYGYTF.

The chain uses TRBV20-1 and TRBJ1-5; D possibly corresponds to TRBD1 (5 bases). Between the trimmed V and J ends, which lost 3 bases and 0 bases, there was a span of 15 bases. This CDR3 region has 16 residues. Germline CDR1 DFQATT, CDR2 SNEGSKA (reference sequence). Here the CDR3 reads CSARAGGSYSNQPQHF. The CDR3 region has the DNA TGCAGTGCTAGGGCTGGGGGGAGCTATAGCAATCAGCCCCAGCATTTT.

This chain joins TRBV28 and TRBJ1-2; D call uncertain. This CDR3 spans 13 amino acids. Germline V lookup: CDR1 MDHEN, CDR2 SYDVKM. The V end lost 5 bases, the J end lost 4 bases, and 11 bases lay between the germline ends. The CDR3 region has the DNA TGTGCCAGCAGTGGCCAGGTCCCCTATGGCTACACCTTC. Translating it yields CASSGQVPYGYTF.

The genes are TRBV29-1 and TRBJ2-5; 7 positions match TRBD1. The J call may be in error: the DNA end matches TRBJ2-7 better. The CDR3 has 15 residues. Germline V lookup: CDR1 SQVTM, CDR2 ANQGSEA. CDR3 amino acids: CSVEGTVNTIYEQYF. For the CDR3, the DNA is TGCAGCGTTGAGGGGACAGTGAATACAATTTACGAGCAGTACTTC.

This chain uses TRBV21-1 with TRBJ2-7. TRBV21-1 is a recognized pseudogene. The CDR3 extends over 15 amino acids. CDR3 residues: CASSKAGSSSYEQYF. For the CDR3, the DNA is TGTGCCAGCAGCAAAGCGGGGAGTAGCTCCTACGAGCAGTACTTC.

The chain carries TRBV6-5 and TRBJ1-1, with D perhaps TRBD1 (5 bases). This CDR3 comprises 16 residues. CDR1 and CDR2 (germline): MNHEY, SVGAGI. The V end was cut by 5 bases, the J end by 7 bases, with 23 bases between. The DNA of the CDR3 is TGTGCCAGCAGTAACGAGGGAGGGGAGGGTTACAGTGAAGCTTTCTTT. Residues: CASSNEGGEGYSEAFF.

In its sample, this clonotype was seen a few times. V and J are TRBV25-1 and TRBJ1-2, with TRBD1 matching over 8 bases. The CDR3 runs 14 residues. Germline CDR1 reads MGHDK; CDR2 reads SYGVNS. With 2 bases clipped from V and 8 bases from J, the junction kept 7 bases outside the gene matches. The CDR3 sequence: CASSEPGQGQGYTF. The DNA of the CDR3 is TGTGCCAGCAGTGAACCAGGACAGGGACAGGGCTACACCTTC.